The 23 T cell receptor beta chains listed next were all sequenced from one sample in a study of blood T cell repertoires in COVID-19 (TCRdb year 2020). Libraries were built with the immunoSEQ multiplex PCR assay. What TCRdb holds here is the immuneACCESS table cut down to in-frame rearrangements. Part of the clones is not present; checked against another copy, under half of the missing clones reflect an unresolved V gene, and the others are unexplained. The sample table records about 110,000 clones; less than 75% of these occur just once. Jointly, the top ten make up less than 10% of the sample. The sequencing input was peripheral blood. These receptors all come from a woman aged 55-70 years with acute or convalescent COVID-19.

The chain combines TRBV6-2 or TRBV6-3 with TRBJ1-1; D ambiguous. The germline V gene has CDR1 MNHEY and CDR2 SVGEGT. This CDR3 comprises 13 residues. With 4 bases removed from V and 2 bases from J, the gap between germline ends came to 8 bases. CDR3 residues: CASSSRYNTEAFF. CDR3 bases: TGTGCCAGCAGTTCCAGATACAACACTGAAGCTTTCTTT.

The CDR3: CASSRSSGRAAYEQYF. Written as DNA, the CDR3 is TGTGCCAGCAGTAGGAGCTCCGGTAGAGCAGCCTACGAGCAGTACTTC. The chain recombines TRBV25-1 with TRBJ2-7; unclear D gene. Trimming stripped 5 bases from V and 2 bases from J, with 19 bases between. The germline CDR1 and CDR2 sequences are MGHDK and SYGVNS. CDR3 length equals 16 residues.

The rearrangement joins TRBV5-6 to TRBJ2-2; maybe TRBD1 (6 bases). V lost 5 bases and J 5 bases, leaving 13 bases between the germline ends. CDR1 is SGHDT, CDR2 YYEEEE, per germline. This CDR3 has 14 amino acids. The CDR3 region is CASRGVRGTGELFF. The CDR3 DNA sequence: TGTGCCAGCAGAGGAGTCAGGGGAACCGGGGAGCTGTTTTTT.

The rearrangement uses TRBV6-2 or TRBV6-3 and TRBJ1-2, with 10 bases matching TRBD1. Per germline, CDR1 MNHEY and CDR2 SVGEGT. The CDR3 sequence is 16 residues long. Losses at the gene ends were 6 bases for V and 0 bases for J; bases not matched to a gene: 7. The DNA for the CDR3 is TGTGCCAGCAGCACCTATGGACAGGGGGCTAACTATGGCTACACCTTC. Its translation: CASSTYGQGANYGYTF.

The CDR3 DNA reads TGTGCCAGCAGTTATCTGGGCAGGGATGAGGAGACCCAGTACTTC. This encodes CASSYLGRDEETQYF. The chain combines TRBV6-5 with TRBJ2-5; a possible D gene is TRBD1 (5 bases). V was trimmed by 3 bases and J by 5 bases, leaving 16 bases between them. Germline V gives CDR1 MNHEY, CDR2 SVGAGI. This CDR3 contains 15 residues.

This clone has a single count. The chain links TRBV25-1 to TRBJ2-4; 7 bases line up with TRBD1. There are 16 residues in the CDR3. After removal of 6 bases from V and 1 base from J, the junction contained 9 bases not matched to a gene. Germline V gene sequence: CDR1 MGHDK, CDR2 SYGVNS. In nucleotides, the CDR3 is TGTGCCAGCAGCACAGGGGCCGATGGGGCCAAAAACATTCAGTACTTC. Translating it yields CASSTGADGAKNIQYF.

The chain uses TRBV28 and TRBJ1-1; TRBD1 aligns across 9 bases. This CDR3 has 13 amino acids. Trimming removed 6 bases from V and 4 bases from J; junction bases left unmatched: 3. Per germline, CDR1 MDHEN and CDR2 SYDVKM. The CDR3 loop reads CASREQGATEAFF. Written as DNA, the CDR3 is TGTGCCAGCAGGGAACAGGGGGCCACTGAAGCTTTCTTT. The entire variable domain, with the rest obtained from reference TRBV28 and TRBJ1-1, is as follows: DVKVTQSSRYLVKRTGEKVFLECVQDMDHENMFWYRQDPGLGLRLIYFSYDVKMKEKGDIPEGYSVSREKKERFSLILESASTNQTSMYLCASREQGATEAFFGQGTRLTVV.

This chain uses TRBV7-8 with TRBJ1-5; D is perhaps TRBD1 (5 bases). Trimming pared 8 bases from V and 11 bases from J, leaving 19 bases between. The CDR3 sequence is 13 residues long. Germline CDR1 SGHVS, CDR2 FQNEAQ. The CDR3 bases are TGTGCCAGCGCCCCGGGCGAGGACATTTCCCAGCATTTT. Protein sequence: CASAPGEDISQHF.

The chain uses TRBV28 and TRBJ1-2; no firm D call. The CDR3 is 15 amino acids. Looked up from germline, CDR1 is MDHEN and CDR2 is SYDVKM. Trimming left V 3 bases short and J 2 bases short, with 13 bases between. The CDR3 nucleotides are TGTGCCAGCAGTTTTTCGTCGAGCCGAAACTATGGCTACACCTTC. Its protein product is CASSFSSSRNYGYTF.

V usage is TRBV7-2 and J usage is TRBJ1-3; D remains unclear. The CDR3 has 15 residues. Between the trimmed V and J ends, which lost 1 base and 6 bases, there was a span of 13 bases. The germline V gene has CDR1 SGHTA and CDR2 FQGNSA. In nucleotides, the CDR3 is TGTGCCAGCAGCTTAGTTGCCAGAGACTTAAACACCATATATTTT. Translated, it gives CASSLVARDLNTIYF.

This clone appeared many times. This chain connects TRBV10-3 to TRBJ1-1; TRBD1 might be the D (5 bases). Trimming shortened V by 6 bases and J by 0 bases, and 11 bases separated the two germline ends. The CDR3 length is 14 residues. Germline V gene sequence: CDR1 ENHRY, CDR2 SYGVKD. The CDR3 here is CAISTQGLNTEAFF. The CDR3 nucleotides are TGTGCCATCAGCACGCAGGGCTTGAACACTGAAGCTTTCTTT.

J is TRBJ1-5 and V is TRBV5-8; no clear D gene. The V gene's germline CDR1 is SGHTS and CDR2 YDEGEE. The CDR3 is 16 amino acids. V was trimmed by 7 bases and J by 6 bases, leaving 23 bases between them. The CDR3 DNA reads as TGTGCCAGCGATAGCTTGAGAGGCAAATCTCGTCAGCCCCAGCATTTT. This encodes CASDSLRGKSRQPQHF.

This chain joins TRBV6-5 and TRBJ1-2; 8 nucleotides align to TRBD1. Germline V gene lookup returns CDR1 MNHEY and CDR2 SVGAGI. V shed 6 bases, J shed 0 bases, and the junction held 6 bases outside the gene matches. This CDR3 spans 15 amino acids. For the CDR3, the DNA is TGTGCCAGCAGAACCGACAGGGGAGCTAACTATGGCTACACCTTC. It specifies CASRTDRGANYGYTF.

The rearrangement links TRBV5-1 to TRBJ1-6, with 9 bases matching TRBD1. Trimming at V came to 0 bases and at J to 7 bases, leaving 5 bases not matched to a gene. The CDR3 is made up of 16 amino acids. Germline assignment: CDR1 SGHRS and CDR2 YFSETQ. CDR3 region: CASSLAGQGANSPLHF. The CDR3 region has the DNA TGCGCCAGCAGCTTGGCGGGACAGGGAGCGAATTCACCCCTCCACTTT.

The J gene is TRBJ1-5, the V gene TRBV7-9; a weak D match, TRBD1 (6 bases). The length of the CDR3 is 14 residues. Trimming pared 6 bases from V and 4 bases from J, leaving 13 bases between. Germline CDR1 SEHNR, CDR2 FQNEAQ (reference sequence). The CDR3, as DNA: TGTGCCAGCAGTCAGGGGTCGGTGAATCAGCCCCAGCATTTT. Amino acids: CASSQGSVNQPQHF. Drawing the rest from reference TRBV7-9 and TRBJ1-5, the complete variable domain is DTGVSQNPRHKITKRGQNVTFRCDPISEHNRLYWYRQTLGQGPEFLTYFQNEAQLEKSRLLSDRFSAERPKGSFSTLEIQRTEQGDSAMYLCASSQGSVNQPQHFGDGTRLSIL.

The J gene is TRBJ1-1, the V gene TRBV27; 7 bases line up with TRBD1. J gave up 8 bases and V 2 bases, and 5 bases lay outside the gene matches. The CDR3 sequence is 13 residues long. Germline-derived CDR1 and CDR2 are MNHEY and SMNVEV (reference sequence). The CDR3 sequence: CASSLTSRGEAFF. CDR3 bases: TGTGCCAGCAGTTTAACTTCCAGGGGGGAAGCTTTCTTT.

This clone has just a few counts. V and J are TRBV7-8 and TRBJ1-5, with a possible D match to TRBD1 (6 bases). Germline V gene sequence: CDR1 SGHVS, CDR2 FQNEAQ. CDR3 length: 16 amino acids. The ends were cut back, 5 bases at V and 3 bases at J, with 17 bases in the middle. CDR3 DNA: TGTGCCAGCAGCCCTTCGAGGGACACGGACAATCAGCCCCAGCATTTT. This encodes CASSPSRDTDNQPQHF.

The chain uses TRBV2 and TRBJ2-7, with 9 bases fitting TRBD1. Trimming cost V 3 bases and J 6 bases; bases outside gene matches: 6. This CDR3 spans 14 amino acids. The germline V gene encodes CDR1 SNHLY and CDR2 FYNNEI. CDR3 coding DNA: TGTGCCAGCAGTGACGGACAGGGGAGTCTCGAGCAGTACTTC. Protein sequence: CASSDGQGSLEQYF.

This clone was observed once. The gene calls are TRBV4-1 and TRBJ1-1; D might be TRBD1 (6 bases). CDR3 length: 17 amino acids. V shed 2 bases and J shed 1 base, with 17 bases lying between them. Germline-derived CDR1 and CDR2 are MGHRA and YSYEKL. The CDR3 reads CASSQNERDIRNTEAFF. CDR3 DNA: TGCGCCAGCAGCCAAAACGAGAGGGACATCCGGAACACTGAAGCTTTCTTT.

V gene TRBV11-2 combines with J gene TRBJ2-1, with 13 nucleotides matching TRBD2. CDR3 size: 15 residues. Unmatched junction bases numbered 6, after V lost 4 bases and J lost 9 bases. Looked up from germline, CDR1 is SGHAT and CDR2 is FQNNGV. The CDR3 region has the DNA TGTGCCAGCAGCTCGGGACTAGCGGGGATTGGTGAGCAGTTCTTC. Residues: CASSSGLAGIGEQFF.

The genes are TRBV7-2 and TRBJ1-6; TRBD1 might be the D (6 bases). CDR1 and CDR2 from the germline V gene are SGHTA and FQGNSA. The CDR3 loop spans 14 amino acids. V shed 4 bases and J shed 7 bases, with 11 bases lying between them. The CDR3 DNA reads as TGTGCCAGCAGCTCCTGGGGGCAGAATTCACCCCTCCACTTT. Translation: CASSSWGQNSPLHF.

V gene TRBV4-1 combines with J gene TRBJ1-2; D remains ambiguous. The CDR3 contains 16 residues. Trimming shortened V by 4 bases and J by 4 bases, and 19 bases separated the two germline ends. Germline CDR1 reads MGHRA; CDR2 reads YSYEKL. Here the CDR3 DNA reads TGCGCCAGCAGCCTTTACCCGGGGAGCGGAGGCTATGGCTACACCTTC. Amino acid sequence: CASSLYPGSGGYGYTF.

CDR3 amino acids: CASSLSSSSYEQYF. The CDR3, as DNA: TGTGCCAGCAGTTTATCTTCCAGCTCCTACGAGCAGTACTTC. The V gene is TRBV27, the J gene TRBJ2-7; no reliable D call. Germline loops: CDR1 MNHEY, CDR2 SMNVEV (reference sequence). Trimming took 0 bases from V and 0 from J, leaving 6 bases between them. CDR3 length equals 14 residues.